The 27 T cell receptor beta chains reported below all come from one sample, sequenced in a study of T-cell reconstitution after alpha-beta-depleted transplantation in children. The TCRbeta library was prepared with unique molecular identifiers. TCRdb fed the PCR reads into MiXCR, producing one record per CDR3 protein. Here the sample spans about 210,000 distinct CDR3 sequences, roughly 15% being singletons. The sample consisted of PBMCs, mostly from graft donor cells, taken 360 days after TCRalphabeta/CD19-depleted stem cell transplant. The source of these receptors is a male patient aged 2-10 years who had a stem cell transplant for acute lymphoblastic leukemia, so the T cells may come from the graft donor.

V gene TRBV10-3 combines with J gene TRBJ2-7; D gene uncertain. V dropped 6 bases and J dropped 3 bases, with 15 bases sitting between them. The CDR3 loop spans 14 amino acids. Per germline, CDR1 ENHRY and CDR2 SYGVKD. The CDR3 DNA sequence: TGTGCCATCAGCTCCGACTTCTTCCACTACGAGCAGTACTTC. It translates to CAISSDFFHYEQYF.

This clonotype has ten or more counts. The genes are TRBV5-1 and TRBJ2-1; possibly TRBD1 for D (6 bases). The CDR3 has 11 amino acids. V was pared by 7 bases and J by 10 bases, with 12 bases between. Germline values: CDR1 SGHRS, CDR2 YFSETQ. CDR3: CASVQGREQFF. The CDR3 bases are TGCGCCAGCGTCCAGGGGCGGGAGCAGTTCTTC.

J is TRBJ2-7 and V is TRBV2; weak D call: TRBD1 (6 bases). CDR3 length: 14 amino acids. V was pared by 8 bases and J by 2 bases, with 16 bases between. Germline V gene data show CDR1 as SNHLY and CDR2 as FYNNEI. The CDR3 region is CASLYRDNAYEQYF. The CDR3 bases are TGTGCCAGCCTGTACCGGGACAACGCCTACGAGCAGTACTTC.

This clonotype was seen a handful of times. J is TRBJ2-3 and V is TRBV5-1; D not resolved. Germline loops: CDR1 SGHRS, CDR2 YFSETQ. The length of the CDR3 is 13 residues. Trimming stripped 0 bases from V and 5 bases from J, with 7 bases between. The CDR3 region has the DNA TGCGCCAGCAGCTTGGCCCAGGAAGATACGCAGTATTTT. It translates to CASSLAQEDTQYF.

This clonotype was seen repeatedly, ten times or more. The rearrangement joins TRBV20-1 to TRBJ2-7; 7 nucleotides agree with TRBD2. Trimming at V came to 4 bases and at J to 0 bases, leaving 12 bases not matched to a gene. The CDR3 extends over 16 amino acids. Germline V gene sequence: CDR1 DFQATT, CDR2 SNEGSKA (reference sequence). The DNA for the CDR3 is TGCAGTGCTAAGGCGCCTAGCGGCGTTTTCTCCTACGAGCAGTACTTC. It is translated as CSAKAPSGVFSYEQYF.

This clonotype has a handful of counts. Here the CDR3 reads CATINHLQGPSKNTEAFF. As DNA, the CDR3 is TGTGCCACGATAAACCACCTACAGGGACCCTCTAAGAACACTGAAGCTTTCTTT. The V and J genes are TRBV10-3 and TRBJ1-1; TRBD1 is a possible D gene (6 bases). Per germline, CDR1 ENHRY and CDR2 SYGVKD. The CDR3 loop spans 18 amino acids. Trimming took 10 bases from V and 1 from J, leaving 28 bases between them.

This clonotype came up a few times. This sequence joins TRBV7-9 and TRBJ2-1; tentative D call: TRBD2 (6 bases). The V and J ends lost 11 bases and 8 bases respectively, with 19 bases between them. The CDR3 totals 13 residues. Germline CDR1 reads SEHNR; CDR2 reads FQNEAQ (reference sequence). The CDR3 region is CAGGSRASDEQFF. The CDR3 DNA follows: TGTGCCGGGGGAAGTCGAGCTAGCGATGAGCAGTTCTTC.

This chain joins TRBV4-3 and TRBJ2-2; D is tentatively TRBD1 or TRBD2 (5 bases each). Per the germline V gene, CDR1 is LGHNA and CDR2 is YSLEER. V lost 1 base to trimming and J lost 4 bases, with 22 bases between them. CDR3 length: 19 amino acids. The CDR3 sequence is CASSQGPGRRGEATGELFF. CDR3 DNA sequence: TGCGCCAGCAGCCAAGGCCCTGGGAGAAGGGGTGAGGCCACCGGGGAGCTGTTTTTT.

This clonotype was seen a handful of times. The chain uses TRBV20-1 and TRBJ2-7; 9 bases agree with TRBD2. Germline-derived CDR1 and CDR2 are DFQATT and SNEGSKA (reference sequence). J gave up 4 bases and V 1 base, and 8 bases lay outside the gene matches. The CDR3 is 15 residues long. CDR3 sequence (DNA): TGCAGTGCTAGAGTCTATAGAACTAGCGGGTACGAGCAGTACTTC. Protein: CSARVYRTSGYEQYF.

The chain has TRBV20-1 and TRBJ2-7; no clear D gene. Looked up from germline, CDR1 is DFQATT and CDR2 is SNEGSKA (reference sequence). The CDR3 loop spans 13 amino acids. V gave up 3 bases and J gave up 2 bases, with 11 bases separating them. The CDR3 spells CSASARVAYEQYF. DNA of the CDR3: TGCAGTGCTAGTGCTAGGGTCGCCTACGAGCAGTACTTC.

In its sample, this clonotype was seen many times. V usage is TRBV10-3 and J usage is TRBJ2-2; TRBD1 matches 7 bases. Germline V gene sequence: CDR1 ENHRY, CDR2 SYGVKD. The CDR3 extends over 15 amino acids. V lost 5 bases to trimming and J lost 5 bases; unmatched junction nucleotides: 8. The CDR3 bases are TGTGCCATCAGTATACGACAGGGACCAACCGGGGAGCTGTTTTTT. It translates to CAISIRQGPTGELFF.

This chain links TRBV11-2 with TRBJ1-1, with unresolved D. Germline CDR1 is SGHAT and CDR2 is FQNNGV. The CDR3 is 18 amino acids. The V end was cut by 3 bases, the J end by 0 bases, with 20 bases between. CDR3 sequence reads: CASSFPSGREPMNTEAFF. CDR3 nucleotide sequence: TGTGCCAGCAGCTTCCCCTCTGGGCGAGAACCCATGAACACTGAAGCTTTCTTT.

This clonotype was found a few times. The chain couples TRBV20-1 to TRBJ2-7; 11 bases are a match to TRBD1. This CDR3 has 15 residues. Germline CDR1 and CDR2: DFQATT and SNEGSKA (reference sequence). The J segment lost 3 bases and the V segment lost 6 bases, leaving 10 bases of the junction unmatched. This CDR3 reads CSAEELGQGDYEQYF. DNA of the CDR3: TGCAGTGCGGAAGAATTGGGACAGGGGGACTACGAGCAGTACTTC.

This clonotype has more than one count but fewer than ten. The chain couples TRBV12-3 or TRBV12-4 to TRBJ1-1; D perhaps matches TRBD1 (5 bases). The CDR3 is made up of 15 amino acids. V was pared by 1 base and J by 1 base, with 10 bases between. The CDR3 loop reads CASSLGLTGNTEAFF. The DNA of the CDR3 is TGTGCCAGCAGTTTAGGGCTAACAGGGAACACTGAAGCTTTCTTT.

The chain uses TRBV7-2 and TRBJ2-3; 12 bases match TRBD2. There are 17 residues in the CDR3. Looked up from germline, CDR1 is SGHTA and CDR2 is FQGNSA. J lost 8 bases, V lost 5 bases, and 14 bases had no gene match. CDR3 protein: CASSPHMPTSGGATQYF. CDR3 in DNA: TGTGCCAGCAGCCCCCACATGCCGACTAGCGGGGGTGCTACGCAGTATTTT.

The CDR3 nucleotides read TGTGCCAGCAGTTTCTACAGCTACAATGAGCAGTTCTTC. The encoded protein is CASSFYSYNEQFF. The genes are TRBV28 and TRBJ2-1; D remains ambiguous. V lost 3 bases to trimming and J lost 3 bases, with 6 bases between them. Germline V gives CDR1 MDHEN, CDR2 SYDVKM. CDR3 length: 13 amino acids. Full variable domain (outside the CDR3, taken from reference TRBV28 and TRBJ2-1): DVKVTQSSRYLVKRTGEKVFLECVQDMDHENMFWYRQDPGLGLRLIYFSYDVKMKEKGDIPEGYSVSREKKERFSLILESASTNQTSMYLCASSFYSYNEQFFGPGTRLTVL.

The V gene is TRBV7-8, the J gene TRBJ1-3; D gene ambiguous. Germline lookup yields CDR1 SGHVS and CDR2 FQNEAQ. Deletions cut 5 bases from V and 0 bases from J, with 23 bases between. The CDR3 is 19 amino acids. Here the CDR3 DNA reads TGTGCCAGCAGCCCGAAACCACCCTCCGTGGCGGCCTCTGGAAACACCATATATTTT. It yields the protein CASSPKPPSVAASGNTIYF.

The V and J genes are TRBV29-1 and TRBJ1-2, with 7 bases identical to TRBD1. Trimming removed 7 bases from V and 7 bases from J; junction bases left unmatched: 9. From germline, CDR1 is SQVTM and CDR2 ANQGSEA. The CDR3 totals 12 residues. CDR3 bases: TGCAGCGCCGACAGGGTACTTGGTGGCTACACCTTC. Translation gives CSADRVLGGYTF.

V is TRBV18 and J is TRBJ1-4; D is unresolved. V was clipped by 3 bases and J by 0 bases, with 11 bases between them. The CDR3 totals 16 residues. The V gene's germline CDR1 is KGHSH and CDR2 LQKENI. The CDR3 protein is CASSPQLRATNEKLFF. The CDR3 nucleotides are TGTGCCAGCTCACCGCAGCTAAGGGCAACTAATGAAAAACTGTTTTTT.

This clonotype showed up many times. V usage is TRBV6-5 and J usage is TRBJ2-2, with 8 bases lining up with TRBD2. The germline V gene has CDR1 MNHEY and CDR2 SVGAGI. CDR3 length: 16 residues. V shed 8 bases, J shed 2 bases, and the junction held 10 bases outside the gene matches. CDR3 nucleotides: TGTGCCAGCCGCGGTAGCGGGGCTCAAAACACCGGGGAGCTGTTTTTT. Protein: CASRGSGAQNTGELFF.

The gene calls are TRBV7-8 and TRBJ2-5; TRBD2 matches at 7 bases. The V gene's germline CDR1 is SGHVS and CDR2 FQNEAQ. There are 14 residues in the CDR3. J gave up 4 bases and V 2 bases, and 4 bases lay outside the gene matches. CDR3 nucleotides: TGTGCCAGCAGCTTACGTGCTAGCGGAGAGACCCAGTACTTC. Translated, it gives CASSLRASGETQYF.

The V and J genes are TRBV12-3 or TRBV12-4 and TRBJ1-1; D may be TRBD1 (5 bases). V was cut by 6 bases and J by 3 bases, with 11 bases left in between. The CDR3 has 13 amino acids. The CDR3 DNA reads TGTGCCAGCAGCCCCCAGACAGACACTGAAGCTTTCTTT. It is translated as CASSPQTDTEAFF.

The V gene is TRBV20-1, the J gene TRBJ2-7, with TRBD2 as a possible D gene (5 bases). Trimming cost V 5 bases and J 4 bases, with 9 bases left between them. The CDR3 has 11 residues. Germline V gives CDR1 DFQATT, CDR2 SNEGSKA (reference sequence). The CDR3 reads CSARLTYEQYF. The CDR3 DNA is TGCAGTGCTCGACTAACTTACGAGCAGTACTTC.

The J gene is TRBJ2-1, the V gene TRBV4-2, with a possible D match to TRBD1 (6 bases). Germline loops: CDR1 LGHNA, CDR2 YNFKEQ. V shed 1 base and J shed 7 bases, with 11 bases lying between them. The CDR3 consists of 14 residues. DNA of the CDR3: TGTGCCAGCAGCCAAGGCCAGACAGGAAATGAGCAGTTCTTC. This encodes CASSQGQTGNEQFF.

The chain joins TRBV7-9 to TRBJ1-2; D remains unclear. V lost 1 base and J lost 4, with 16 bases in between. The CDR3 runs to 16 residues. The V gene's germline CDR1 is SEHNR and CDR2 FQNEAQ (reference sequence). The CDR3 reads CASSLDGVGAVYGYTF. The CDR3 bases are TGTGCCAGCAGCTTAGATGGAGTAGGCGCAGTCTATGGCTACACCTTC.

Regarding this clonotype: A much bigger clone sits one base away, suggesting this may be a read error. The chain uses TRBV5-1 and TRBJ1-1, with 8 bases that match TRBD1. The J segment lost 5 bases and the V segment lost 6 bases, leaving 21 bases of the junction unmatched. The germline CDR1 and CDR2 sequences are SGHRS and YFSETQ. The CDR3 covers 18 residues. CDR3 residues: CASISGQGASLGVTEAFF. In nucleotides, the CDR3 is TGCGCCAGCATTTCCGGACAGGGAGCCTCTTTAGGAGTAACTGAAGCTTTCTTT. The full variable domain, with the rest looked up from reference TRBV5-1 and TRBJ1-1, is KAGVTQTPRYLIKTRGQQVTLSCSPISGHRSVSWYQQTPGQGLQFLFEYFSETQRNKGNFPGRFSGRQFSNSRSEMNVSTLELGDSALYLCASISGQGASLGVTEAFFGQGTRLTVV.

The V gene is TRBV20-1, the J gene TRBJ1-5; D is possibly TRBD1 (6 bases). With 0 bases removed from V and 4 bases from J, the gap between germline ends came to 13 bases. The CDR3 length is 15 residues. Germline CDR1 is DFQATT and CDR2 is SNEGSKA (reference sequence). Here the CDR3 reads CSARDPGQLNQPQHF. In DNA form, the CDR3 reads TGCAGTGCTAGAGATCCCGGACAGTTGAATCAGCCCCAGCATTTT.